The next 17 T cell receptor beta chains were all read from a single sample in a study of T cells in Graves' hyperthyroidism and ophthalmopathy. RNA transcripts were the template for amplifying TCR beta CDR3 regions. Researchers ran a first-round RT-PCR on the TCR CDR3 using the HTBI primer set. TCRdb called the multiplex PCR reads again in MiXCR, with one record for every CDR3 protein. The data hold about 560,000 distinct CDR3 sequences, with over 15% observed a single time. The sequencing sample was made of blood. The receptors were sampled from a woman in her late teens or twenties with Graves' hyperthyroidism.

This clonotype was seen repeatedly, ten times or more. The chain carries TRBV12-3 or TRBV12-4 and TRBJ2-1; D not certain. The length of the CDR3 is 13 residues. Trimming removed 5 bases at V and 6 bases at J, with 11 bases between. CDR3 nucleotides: TGTGCCAGCAGTCGACGGTCCCTCAATGAGCAGTTCTTC. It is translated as CASSRRSLNEQFF.

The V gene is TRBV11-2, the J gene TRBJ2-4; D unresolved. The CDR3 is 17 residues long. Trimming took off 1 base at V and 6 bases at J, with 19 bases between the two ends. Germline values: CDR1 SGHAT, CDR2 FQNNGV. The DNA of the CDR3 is TGTGCCAGCAGCTTAGCAACACTGACAAATCTTGGAAACATTCAGTACTTC. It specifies CASSLATLTNLGNIQYF.

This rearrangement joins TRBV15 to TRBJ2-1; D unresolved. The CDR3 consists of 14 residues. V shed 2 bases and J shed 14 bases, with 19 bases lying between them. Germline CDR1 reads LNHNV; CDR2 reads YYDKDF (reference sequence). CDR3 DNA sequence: TGTGCCACCAGCAGACACCATGCCGGAGAGCAAAAGTTCTTC. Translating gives CATSRHHAGEQKFF.

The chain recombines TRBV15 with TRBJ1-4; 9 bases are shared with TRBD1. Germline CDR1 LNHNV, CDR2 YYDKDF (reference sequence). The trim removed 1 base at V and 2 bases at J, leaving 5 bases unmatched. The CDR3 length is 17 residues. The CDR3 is CATSRGIQGATNEKLFF. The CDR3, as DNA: TGTGCCACCAGCAGAGGTATACAGGGGGCGACTAATGAAAAACTGTTTTTT.

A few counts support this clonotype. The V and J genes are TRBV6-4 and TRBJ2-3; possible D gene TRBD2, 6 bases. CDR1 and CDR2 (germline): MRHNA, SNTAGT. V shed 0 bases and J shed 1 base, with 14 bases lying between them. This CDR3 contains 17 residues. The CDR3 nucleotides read TGTGCCAGCAGTGACTCCCCTTCCGGCGGGGGCACAGATACGCAGTATTTT. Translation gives CASSDSPSGGGTDTQYF.

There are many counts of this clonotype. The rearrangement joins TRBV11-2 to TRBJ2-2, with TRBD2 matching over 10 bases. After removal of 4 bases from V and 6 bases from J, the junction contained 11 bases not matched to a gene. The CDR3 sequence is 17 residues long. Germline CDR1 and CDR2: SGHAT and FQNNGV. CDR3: CASSYFLAGVFAGELFF. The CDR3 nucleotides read TGTGCCAGCAGCTATTTCCTAGCGGGAGTTTTCGCCGGGGAGCTGTTTTTT.

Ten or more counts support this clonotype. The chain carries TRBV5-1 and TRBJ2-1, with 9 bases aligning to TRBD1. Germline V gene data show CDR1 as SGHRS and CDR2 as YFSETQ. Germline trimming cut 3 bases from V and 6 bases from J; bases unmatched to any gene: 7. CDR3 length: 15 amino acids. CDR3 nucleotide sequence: TGCGCCAGCAGCTGGGGGGACAGGGTACTCAATGAGCAGTTCTTC. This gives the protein CASSWGDRVLNEQFF.

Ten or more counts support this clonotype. The CDR3 here is CATSRERDSLIYGYTF. As DNA, the CDR3 is TGTGCCACCAGCAGAGAGCGGGACAGTCTGATCTATGGCTACACCTTC. The chain combines TRBV15 with TRBJ1-2; 7 nucleotides line up with TRBD1. J lost 4 bases, V lost 0 bases, and 8 bases had no gene match. In germline, CDR1 is LNHNV, CDR2 YYDKDF (reference sequence). The CDR3 spans 16 residues.

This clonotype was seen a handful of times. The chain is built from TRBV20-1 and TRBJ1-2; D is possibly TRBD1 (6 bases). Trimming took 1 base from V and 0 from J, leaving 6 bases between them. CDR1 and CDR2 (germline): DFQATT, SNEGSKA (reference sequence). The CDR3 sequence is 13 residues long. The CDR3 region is CSARAGANYGYTF. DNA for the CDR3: TGCAGTGCTAGAGCAGGGGCTAACTATGGCTACACCTTC.

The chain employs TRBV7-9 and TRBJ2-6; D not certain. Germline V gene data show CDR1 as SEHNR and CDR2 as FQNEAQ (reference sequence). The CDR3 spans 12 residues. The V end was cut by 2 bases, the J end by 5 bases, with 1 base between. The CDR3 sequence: CASSLWANVLTF. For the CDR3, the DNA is TGTGCCAGCAGCTTATGGGCCAACGTCCTGACTTTC.

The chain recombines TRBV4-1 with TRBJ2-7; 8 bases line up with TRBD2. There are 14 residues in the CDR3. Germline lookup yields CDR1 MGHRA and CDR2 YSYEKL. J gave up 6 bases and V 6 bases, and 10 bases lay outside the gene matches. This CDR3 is CASSPGLGPLEQYF. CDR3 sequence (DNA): TGCGCCAGCAGTCCGGGACTAGGTCCCCTCGAGCAGTACTTC.

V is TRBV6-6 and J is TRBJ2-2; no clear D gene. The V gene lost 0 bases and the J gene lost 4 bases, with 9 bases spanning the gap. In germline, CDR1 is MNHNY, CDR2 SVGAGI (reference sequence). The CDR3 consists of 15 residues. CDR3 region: CASSYSLRATGELFF. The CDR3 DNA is TGTGCCAGCAGTTACTCCCTCAGAGCCACCGGGGAGCTGTTTTTT.

CDR3 amino acids: CAVMRRGGAGNTEAFF. As DNA, the CDR3 is TGTGCCGTCATGCGTAGGGGGGGCGCGGGAAACACTGAAGCTTTCTTT. This chain links TRBV10-3 with TRBJ1-1; a possible D gene is TRBD1 (6 bases). V lost 11 bases and J 2 bases, leaving 24 bases between the germline ends. The CDR3 loop spans 16 amino acids. In germline, CDR1 is ENHRY, CDR2 SYGVKD.

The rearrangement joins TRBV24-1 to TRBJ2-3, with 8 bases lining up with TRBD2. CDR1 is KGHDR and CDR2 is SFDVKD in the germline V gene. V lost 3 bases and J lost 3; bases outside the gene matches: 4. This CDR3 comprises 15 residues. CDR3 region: CATSDLQRETDTQYF. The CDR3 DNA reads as TGTGCCACCAGTGATCTCCAGCGGGAGACAGATACGCAGTATTTT.

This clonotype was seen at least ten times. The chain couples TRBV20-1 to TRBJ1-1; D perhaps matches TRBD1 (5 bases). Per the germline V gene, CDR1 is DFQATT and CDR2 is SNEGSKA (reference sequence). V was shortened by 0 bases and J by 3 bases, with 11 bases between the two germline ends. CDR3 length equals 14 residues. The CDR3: CSARDPRGDTEAFF. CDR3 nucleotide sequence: TGCAGTGCTAGAGATCCACGGGGGGACACTGAAGCTTTCTTT.

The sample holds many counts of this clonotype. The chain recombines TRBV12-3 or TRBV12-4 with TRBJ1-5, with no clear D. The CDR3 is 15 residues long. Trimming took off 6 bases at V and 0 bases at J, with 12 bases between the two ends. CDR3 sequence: CASSSGVFSNQPQHF. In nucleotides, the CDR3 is TGTGCCAGCAGCTCCGGGGTATTTAGCAATCAGCCCCAGCATTTT.

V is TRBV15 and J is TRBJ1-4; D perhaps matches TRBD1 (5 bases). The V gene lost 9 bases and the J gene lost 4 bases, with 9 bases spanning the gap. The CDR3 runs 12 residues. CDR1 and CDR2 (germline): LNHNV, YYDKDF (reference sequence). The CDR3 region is CATRRVNEKLFF. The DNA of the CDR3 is TGTGCCACACGCAGGGTTAATGAAAAACTGTTTTTT.